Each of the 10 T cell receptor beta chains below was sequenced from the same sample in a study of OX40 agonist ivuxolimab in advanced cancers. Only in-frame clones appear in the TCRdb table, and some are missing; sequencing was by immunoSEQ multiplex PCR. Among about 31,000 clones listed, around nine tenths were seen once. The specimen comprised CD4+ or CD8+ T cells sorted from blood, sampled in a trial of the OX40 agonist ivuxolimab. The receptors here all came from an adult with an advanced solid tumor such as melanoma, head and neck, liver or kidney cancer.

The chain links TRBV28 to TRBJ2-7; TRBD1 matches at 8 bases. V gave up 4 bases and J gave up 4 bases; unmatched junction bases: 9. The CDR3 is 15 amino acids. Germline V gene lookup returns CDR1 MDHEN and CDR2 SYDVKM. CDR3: CASSSETGAFYEQYF. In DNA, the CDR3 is TGTGCCAGCAGTTCGGAGACAGGGGCTTTTTACGAGCAGTACTTC.

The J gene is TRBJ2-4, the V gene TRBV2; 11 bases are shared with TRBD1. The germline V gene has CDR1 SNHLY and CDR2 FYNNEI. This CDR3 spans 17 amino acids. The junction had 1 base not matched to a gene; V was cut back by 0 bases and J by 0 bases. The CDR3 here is CASSEAGQGVAKNIQYF. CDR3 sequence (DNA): TGTGCCAGCAGTGAAGCGGGACAGGGGGTAGCCAAAAACATTCAGTACTTC.

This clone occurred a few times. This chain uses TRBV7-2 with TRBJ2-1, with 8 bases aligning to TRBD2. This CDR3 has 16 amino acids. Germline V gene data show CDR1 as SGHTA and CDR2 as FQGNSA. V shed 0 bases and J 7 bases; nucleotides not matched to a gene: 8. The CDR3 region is CASSLATREDPNEQFF. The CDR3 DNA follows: TGTGCCAGCAGCTTAGCAACGCGGGAGGACCCAAATGAGCAGTTCTTC.

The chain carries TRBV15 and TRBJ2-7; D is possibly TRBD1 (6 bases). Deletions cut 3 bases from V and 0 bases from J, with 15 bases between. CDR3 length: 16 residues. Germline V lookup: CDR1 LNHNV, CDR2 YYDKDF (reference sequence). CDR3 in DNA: TGTGCCACCAGCAGTGCCAGGGGAGCAGGCTCCTACGAGCAGTACTTC. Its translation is CATSSARGAGSYEQYF.

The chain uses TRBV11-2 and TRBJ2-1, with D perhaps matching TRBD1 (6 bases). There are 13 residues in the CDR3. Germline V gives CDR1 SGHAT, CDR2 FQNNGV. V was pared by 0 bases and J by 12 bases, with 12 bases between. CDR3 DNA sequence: TGTGCCAGCAGCTTAGAACTACAGGGTCGGCAGTTCTTC. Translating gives CASSLELQGRQFF.

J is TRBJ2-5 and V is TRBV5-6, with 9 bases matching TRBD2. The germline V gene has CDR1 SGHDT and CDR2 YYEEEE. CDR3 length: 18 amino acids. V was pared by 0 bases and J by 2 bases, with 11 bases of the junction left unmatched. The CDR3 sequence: CASSLEGSSGVQQETQYF. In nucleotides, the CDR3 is TGTGCCAGCAGCTTGGAGGGGTCTAGCGGGGTCCAACAAGAGACCCAGTACTTC.

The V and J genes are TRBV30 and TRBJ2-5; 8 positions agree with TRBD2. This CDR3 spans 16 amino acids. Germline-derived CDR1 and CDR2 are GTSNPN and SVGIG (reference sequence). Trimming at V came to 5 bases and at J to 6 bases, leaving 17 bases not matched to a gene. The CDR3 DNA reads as TGTGCCTGGGGCCCAACGTGGGGACTAGGGGAAAAGACCCAGTACTTC. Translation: CAWGPTWGLGEKTQYF.

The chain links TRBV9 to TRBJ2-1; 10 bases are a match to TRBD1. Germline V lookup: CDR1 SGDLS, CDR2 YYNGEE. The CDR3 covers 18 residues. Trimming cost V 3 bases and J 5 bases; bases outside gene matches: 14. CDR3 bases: TGTGCCAGCAGCGAATTGGGGACAGGGGAGGGCATAGACAATGAGCAGTTCTTC. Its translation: CASSELGTGEGIDNEQFF.

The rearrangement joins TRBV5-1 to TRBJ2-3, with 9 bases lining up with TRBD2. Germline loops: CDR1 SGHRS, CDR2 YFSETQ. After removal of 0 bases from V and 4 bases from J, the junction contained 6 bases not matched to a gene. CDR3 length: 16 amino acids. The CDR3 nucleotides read TGCGCCAGCAGCTTGGTGCTAGCGGGAATCTCAGATACGCAGTATTTT. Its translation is CASSLVLAGISDTQYF.

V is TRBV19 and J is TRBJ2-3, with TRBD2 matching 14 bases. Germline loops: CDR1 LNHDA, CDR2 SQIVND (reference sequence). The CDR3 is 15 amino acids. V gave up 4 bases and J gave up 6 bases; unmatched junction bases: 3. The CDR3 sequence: CASSTGTSGSDTQYF. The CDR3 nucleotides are TGTGCCAGTAGTACCGGGACTAGCGGGAGTGATACGCAGTATTTT.